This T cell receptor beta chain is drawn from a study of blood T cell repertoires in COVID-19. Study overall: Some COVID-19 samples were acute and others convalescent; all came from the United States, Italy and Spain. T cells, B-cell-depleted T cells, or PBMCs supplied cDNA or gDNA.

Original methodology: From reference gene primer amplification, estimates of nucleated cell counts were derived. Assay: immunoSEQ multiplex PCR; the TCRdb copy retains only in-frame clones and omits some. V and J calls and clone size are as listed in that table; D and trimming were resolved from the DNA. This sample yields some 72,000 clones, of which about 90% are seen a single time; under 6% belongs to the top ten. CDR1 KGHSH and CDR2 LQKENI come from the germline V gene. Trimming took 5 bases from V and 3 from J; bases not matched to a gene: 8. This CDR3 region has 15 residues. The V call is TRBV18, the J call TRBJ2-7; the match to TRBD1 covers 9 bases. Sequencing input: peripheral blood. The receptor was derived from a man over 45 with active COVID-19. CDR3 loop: CASSSLTGGSYEQYF. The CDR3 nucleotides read TGTGCCAGCTCATCGCTGACAGGGGGAAGCTACGAGCAGTACTTC.